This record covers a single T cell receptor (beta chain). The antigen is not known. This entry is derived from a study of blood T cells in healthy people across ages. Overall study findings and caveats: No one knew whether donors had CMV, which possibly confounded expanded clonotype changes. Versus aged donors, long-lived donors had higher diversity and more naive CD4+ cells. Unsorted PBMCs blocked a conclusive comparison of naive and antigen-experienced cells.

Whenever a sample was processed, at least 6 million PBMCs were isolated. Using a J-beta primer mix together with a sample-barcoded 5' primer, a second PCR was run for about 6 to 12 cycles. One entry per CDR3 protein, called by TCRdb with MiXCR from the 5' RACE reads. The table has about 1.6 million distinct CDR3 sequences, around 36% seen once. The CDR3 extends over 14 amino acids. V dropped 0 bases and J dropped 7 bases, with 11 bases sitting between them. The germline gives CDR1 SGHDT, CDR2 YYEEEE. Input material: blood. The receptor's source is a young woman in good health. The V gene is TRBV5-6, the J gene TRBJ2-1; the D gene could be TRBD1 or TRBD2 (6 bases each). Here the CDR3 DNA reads TGTGCCAGCAGCTTGGCGGGGGCCGAGAATGAGCAGTTCTTC. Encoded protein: CASSLAGAENEQFF.